The clone carrying this T cell receptor beta chain turned up a few times. No antigen is known for it. This specimen belongs to a study of cytomegalovirus exposure and HLA in healthy donors. The overall study: Around 200 million T cells yielded approximately 100 million unique TCR beta sequences, as an earlier analysis found. As released early, the data held about 85 million unique TCRs from HLA-typed donors. Whole-study results and caveats: It is likely that the observed cluster of highly shared sequence variants was a sequencing artifact. Other equally common chains were less clonally expanded than HLA-associated TCR beta chains, a later analysis showed.

The primer mix had 60 Vbeta and 13 Jbeta primers. Profiled with immunoSEQ multiplex PCR; TCRdb holds only in-frame clones, not every one. The data show fewer than 200,000 clones, approximately 77% seen once. Input material: PBMCs. This receptor was obtained from a young man in good health and CMV-seropositive.

This CDR3 is CASSAPDIYEQYF. In DNA, the CDR3 is TGTGCCAGTAGTGCACCGGACATCTACGAGCAGTACTTC. The rearrangement uses TRBV19 and TRBJ2-7; D might be TRBD1 (5 bases). V was shortened by 5 bases and J by 3 bases, with 11 bases between the two germline ends. The CDR3 covers 13 residues. Per germline, CDR1 LNHDA and CDR2 SQIVND (reference sequence).